The sequence of this T cell receptor (beta chain) was determined in a study of CD8 T cells in ankylosing spondylitis. Trimming shortened V by 7 bases and J by 3 bases, and 10 bases separated the two germline ends. Germline lookup yields CDR1 MNHNS and CDR2 SASEGT. The CDR3 spans 13 residues. Notes on the study in general: Both synovial fluid and blood in reactive arthritis had previously been reported to carry some motif variants. Ankylosing spondylitis blood appeared to carry a characteristic TCR beta motif of several highly homologous variants.

Quantitative molecular-barcoded 5'-RACE generated the TCR beta libraries. TCRdb reprocessed the 5' RACE reads via MiXCR and lists one record per CDR3 protein. Here the sample spans approximately 440,000 distinct CDR3 sequences, 17% being singletons. With regard to this clonotype: The antigen remains undetermined.

Input material: blood, either unsorted or a sorted T cell fraction (not recorded which). This sequence joins TRBV6-1 and TRBJ1-3; a possible D gene is TRBD1 (5 bases). This clonotype originated in a male donor with ankylosing spondylitis. The CDR3 sequence is CASTRDLGNTIYF. CDR3 nucleotides: TGTGCCAGCACTCGGGACCTTGGAAACACCATATATTTT.